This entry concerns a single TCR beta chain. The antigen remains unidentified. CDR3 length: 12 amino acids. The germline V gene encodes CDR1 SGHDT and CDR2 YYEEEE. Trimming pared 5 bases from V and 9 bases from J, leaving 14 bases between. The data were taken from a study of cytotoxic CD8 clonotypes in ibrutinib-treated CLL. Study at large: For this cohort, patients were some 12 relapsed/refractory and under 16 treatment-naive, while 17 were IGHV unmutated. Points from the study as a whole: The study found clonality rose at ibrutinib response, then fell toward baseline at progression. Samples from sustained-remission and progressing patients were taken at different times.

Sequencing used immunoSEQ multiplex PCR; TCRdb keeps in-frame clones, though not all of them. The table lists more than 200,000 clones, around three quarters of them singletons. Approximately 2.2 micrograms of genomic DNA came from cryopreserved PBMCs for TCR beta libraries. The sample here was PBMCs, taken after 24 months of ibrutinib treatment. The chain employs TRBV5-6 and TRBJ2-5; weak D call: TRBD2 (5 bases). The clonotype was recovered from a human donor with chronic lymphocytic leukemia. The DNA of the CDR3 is TGTGCCAGCAGGACCCCCGGGGTAGCCCAGTACTTC. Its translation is CASRTPGVAQYF.